Each of the 27 T cell receptor beta chains below was sequenced from the same sample in a study of regulatory T cells in long-lasting Graves disease (dated by TCRdb to about 2021). The library was built by means of multiplex PCR. TCRdb shows the sequencer as Illumina HiSeq 4000. iRepertoire HTBI primers and Arm-PCR amplification of CDR3 regions were used to construct TCR beta libraries. TCRdb ran its own pipeline on the public reads, namely fastp trimming at Q25 and MiXCR clone calling, and kept in-frame beta chains. For every CDR3 protein sequence, its rows merge into one entry that carries the most common genes and DNA. Recorded for this sample are a few hundred thousand distinct CDR3 sequences; 16% of them occurred a single time. Of the sample, roughly 29% falls within the top ten clones. The sample's time point label, in plain terms: newly diagnosed GD, antithyroid drugs for less than 3 months. For both TCR sequencing and RNA sequencing, RNA was extracted from PBMCs using TRIzol.

This sample also belongs to another study, concerning T cells in Graves' hyperthyroidism and ophthalmopathy.

Here the sequenced sample was peripheral blood mononuclear cells (PBMCs), taken at new diagnosis, from a patient treated with antithyroid drugs. The receptors come from a man in his forties or fifties with Graves disease. Donor details come from another sample of the same person, matched by shared clones.

Ten or more counts support this clonotype. V and J are TRBV2 and TRBJ1-1, with D unclear. Germline V gene data show CDR1 as SNHLY and CDR2 as FYNNEI. The CDR3 is 11 amino acids. The V gene lost 4 bases and the J gene lost 11 bases, with 11 bases spanning the gap. The CDR3 sequence is CASSGEVAAFF. The CDR3 bases are TGTGCCAGCAGTGGAGAGGTGGCGGCTTTCTTT.

The chain combines TRBV24-1 with TRBJ2-5, with 7 bases that match TRBD1. CDR1 is KGHDR and CDR2 is SFDVKD in the germline V gene. V gave up 0 bases and J gave up 1 base; unmatched junction bases: 7. The CDR3 is 17 amino acids. This chain's CDR3 is CATSDLPRDRAQETQYF. The CDR3 bases are TGTGCCACCAGTGATTTGCCCCGGGACAGAGCCCAAGAGACCCAGTACTTC.

Here the CDR3 reads CSAPAGFAGGFNEQFF. The CDR3 coding sequence is TGCAGTGCCCCAGCGGGCTTTGCGGGGGGGTTTAATGAGCAGTTCTTC. The J gene is TRBJ2-1, the V gene TRBV20-1, with 9 bases identical to TRBD2. Trimming took 6 bases from V and 7 from J; bases not matched to a gene: 16. Per the germline V gene, CDR1 is DFQATT and CDR2 is SNEGSKA (reference sequence). This CDR3 region has 16 residues.

Ten or more counts support this clonotype. The CDR3 DNA reads as TGTGCCAGCAAATCGGGGACAGGGGGCACAGATACGCAGTATTTT. Translated: CASKSGTGGTDTQYF. V usage is TRBV6-1 and J usage is TRBJ2-3, with 10 bases aligning to TRBD1. The CDR3 covers 15 residues. Trimming cost V 7 bases and J 1 base; bases outside gene matches: 5. Germline V gene sequence: CDR1 MNHNS, CDR2 SASEGT.

This clonotype was counted ten times or more. This chain joins TRBV9 and TRBJ1-1, with 7 bases that match TRBD1. Trimming cost V 1 base and J 5 bases; bases outside gene matches: 2. The germline V gene encodes CDR1 SGDLS and CDR2 YYNGEE. This CDR3 contains 13 residues. CDR3 in DNA: TGTGCCAGCAGCGTACAGGGGGGAACTGAAGCTTTCTTT. Its translation: CASSVQGGTEAFF. The full variable domain, completed using reference TRBV9 and TRBJ1-1, is DSGVTQTPKHLITATGQRVTLRCSPRSGDLSVYWYQQSLDQGLQFLIQYYNGEERAKGNILERFSAQQFPDLHSELNLSSLELGDSALYFCASSVQGGTEAFFGQGTRLTVV.

The chain is built from TRBV11-3 and TRBJ1-2; D perhaps matches TRBD1 (5 bases). CDR1 SGHNT and CDR2 YENEEA come from the germline V gene. The CDR3 runs to 14 residues. The V end lost 4 bases, the J end lost 9 bases, and 18 bases lay between the germline ends. This CDR3 is CASSSGQGTGSYTF. Here the CDR3 DNA reads TGTGCCAGCAGCTCAGGGCAGGGAACGGGCAGCTACACCTTC.

This chain uses TRBV7-9 with TRBJ1-6; D may be TRBD1 (5 bases). Per germline, CDR1 SEHNR and CDR2 FQNEAQ (reference sequence). The ends were cut back, 3 bases at V and 0 bases at J, with 15 bases in the middle. The CDR3 covers 18 residues. The CDR3 loop reads CASSLPNGGLSYNSPLHF. The CDR3 bases are TGTGCCAGCAGCTTGCCCAACGGGGGTCTCTCCTATAATTCACCCCTCCACTTT.

This sequence joins TRBV19 and TRBJ1-5; a weak D match, TRBD1 (6 bases). This CDR3 is 16 amino acids long. Germline V lookup: CDR1 LNHDA, CDR2 SQIVND (reference sequence). The ends were cut back, 4 bases at V and 0 bases at J, with 13 bases in the middle. The CDR3 DNA reads as TGTGCCAGTAGTACCTATCAGGGGCTTAGCAATCAGCCCCAGCATTTT. It encodes CASSTYQGLSNQPQHF.

This clonotype was counted ten times or more. CDR3 sequence: CAGGTGRNTEAFF. The DNA for the CDR3 is TGTGCTGGGGGGACAGGGAGGAACACTGAAGCTTTCTTT. The J gene is TRBJ1-1, the V gene TRBV30; 9 positions match TRBD1. The CDR3 length is 13 residues. Germline assignment: CDR1 GTSNPN and CDR2 SVGIG (reference sequence).

The V gene is TRBV10-3, the J gene TRBJ2-3, with TRBD2 matching 15 bases. CDR3 length: 17 residues. The V and J ends lost 2 bases and 6 bases, in that order; junction bases with no gene match: 6. Germline values: CDR1 ENHRY, CDR2 SYGVKD. The chain's CDR3 is CAISEGTSGGISDTQYF. The CDR3 DNA is TGTGCCATCAGTGAGGGGACTAGCGGGGGGATTTCGGATACGCAGTATTTT.

This clonotype appeared many times. The genes are TRBV5-6 and TRBJ2-7; 9 bases match TRBD1. V lost 1 base to trimming and J lost 4 bases; unmatched junction nucleotides: 6. The CDR3 consists of 15 residues. Germline V gene sequence: CDR1 SGHDT, CDR2 YYEEEE. As DNA, the CDR3 is TGTGCCAGCAGCTTGCTTGACAGGGGGAATTACGAGCAGTACTTC. Its translation: CASSLLDRGNYEQYF.

This chain uses TRBV5-1 with TRBJ2-5, with 12 bases fitting TRBD2. The CDR3 length is 18 residues. Germline V CDR1 and CDR2: SGHRS, YFSETQ. The V and J ends lost 3 bases and 3 bases, in that order; junction bases with no gene match: 12. CDR3 loop: CASSSRPPSGGVEETQYF. The CDR3 nucleotides are TGCGCCAGCAGCTCCCGGCCCCCTAGCGGGGGGGTCGAAGAGACCCAGTACTTC. The complete variable domain, with remaining parts taken from reference TRBV5-1 and TRBJ2-5, reads KAGVTQTPRYLIKTRGQQVTLSCSPISGHRSVSWYQQTPGQGLQFLFEYFSETQRNKGNFPGRFSGRQFSNSRSEMNVSTLELGDSALYLCASSSRPPSGGVEETQYFGPGTRLLVL.

This clonotype occurred a few times. The CDR3 protein is CAIRGLQSSYEQYF. The CDR3 DNA follows: TGTGCCATCAGGGGACTCCAAAGCTCCTACGAGCAGTACTTC. The V gene is TRBV10-3, the J gene TRBJ2-7; the D gene is possibly TRBD2 (6 bases). V lost 6 bases and J 0 bases, leaving 12 bases between the germline ends. The CDR3 is 14 amino acids. Per germline, CDR1 ENHRY and CDR2 SYGVKD.

The gene calls are TRBV12-5 and TRBJ2-1; 8 bases align to TRBD2. This CDR3 contains 14 residues. V lost 4 bases to trimming and J lost 7 bases; unmatched junction nucleotides: 6. Germline values: CDR1 LGHNT, CDR2 FRNRAP. The CDR3 region is CASGSSGLTNEQFF. CDR3 DNA sequence: TGTGCTAGTGGTTCTAGCGGGCTTACAAATGAGCAGTTCTTC.

In this sample, this clonotype turned up many times. CDR3 region: CASKAGTGVYEQYF. The CDR3 DNA is TGTGCCAGCAAAGCCGGGACAGGGGTTTACGAGCAGTACTTC. The rearrangement joins TRBV6-1 to TRBJ2-7; 10 nucleotides align to TRBD1. V shed 7 bases and J 4 bases; nucleotides not matched to a gene: 7. The CDR3 is made up of 14 amino acids. CDR1 and CDR2 from the germline V gene are MNHNS and SASEGT.

This chain joins TRBV12-3 or TRBV12-4 and TRBJ2-1; weak D call: TRBD2 (6 bases). The CDR3 consists of 16 residues. V lost 3 bases and J 7 bases, leaving 19 bases between the germline ends. The CDR3 reads CASSFGERVYLNEQFF. As DNA, the CDR3 is TGTGCCAGCAGTTTTGGGGAGCGGGTCTATCTAAATGAGCAGTTCTTC.

This clonotype was observed many times. The rearrangement uses TRBV20-1 and TRBJ2-1, with D possibly TRBD2 on 7 matching bases. This CDR3 comprises 16 residues. V was shortened by 5 bases and J by 2 bases, with 19 bases between the two germline ends. Looked up from germline, CDR1 is DFQATT and CDR2 is SNEGSKA (reference sequence). The CDR3 DNA is TGCAGTGCTTCCTCCTTCGGGGGGACAACCTACAATGAGCAGTTCTTC. Amino acids: CSASSFGGTTYNEQFF.

The chain joins TRBV7-9 to TRBJ1-2; no reliable D call. There are 14 residues in the CDR3. The V end lost 1 base, the J end lost 7 bases, and 13 bases lay between the germline ends. CDR1 and CDR2 from the germline V gene are SEHNR and FQNEAQ (reference sequence). Here the CDR3 DNA reads TGTGCCAGCAGCTTAGAGTTACCGGGTCGTGGCTACACCTTC. It encodes CASSLELPGRGYTF.

The rearrangement uses TRBV20-1 and TRBJ1-4; weak D call: TRBD1 (6 bases). CDR1 is DFQATT and CDR2 is SNEGSKA in the germline V gene (reference sequence). V lost 3 bases to trimming and J lost 3 bases, with 14 bases between them. This CDR3 comprises 15 residues. The CDR3 is CSASSAQGSNEKLFF. CDR3 bases: TGCAGTGCTAGTTCCGCACAGGGTTCTAATGAAAAACTGTTTTTT.

This clonotype was counted many times. The J gene is TRBJ2-1, the V gene TRBV18, with TRBD1 identical over 7 bases. Trimming removed 3 bases from V and 8 bases from J; junction bases left unmatched: 4. Germline assignment: CDR1 KGHSH and CDR2 LQKENI. The CDR3 extends over 13 amino acids. CDR3 region: CASSPTGSYEQFF. The CDR3 DNA is TGTGCCAGCTCACCGACAGGGTCGTATGAGCAGTTCTTC.

This clonotype was counted many times. The V gene is TRBV6-2 or TRBV6-3, the J gene TRBJ2-1; perhaps TRBD1 as D (6 bases). The CDR3 runs to 15 residues. Trimming cost V 2 bases and J 9 bases, with 17 bases left between them. CDR1 is MNHEY and CDR2 is SVGEGT in the germline V gene. The CDR3 region has the DNA TGTGCCAGCAGTTACCCCAAACAGGGAAATGGTGAGCAGTTCTTC. It is translated as CASSYPKQGNGEQFF.

Comment on this clonotype: A clone one base away is much larger, so this may be a read error. V gene TRBV7-9 combines with J gene TRBJ2-1, with a tentative D call TRBD1 (6 bases). The CDR3 length is 14 residues. Germline V gene data show CDR1 as SEHNR and CDR2 as FQNEAQ (reference sequence). V was clipped by 5 bases and J by 10 bases, with 18 bases between them. As DNA, the CDR3 is TGTGCCAGCAGCCTAAACCAGGGGCATTACGAGCAGTTCTTC. It yields the protein CASSLNQGHYEQFF. The whole variable domain, filled in from reference TRBV7-9 and TRBJ2-1, reads DTGVSQNPRHKITKRGQNVTFRCDPISEHNRLYWYRQTLGQGPEFLTYFQNEAQLEKSRLLSDRFSAERPKGSFSTLEIQRTEQGDSAMYLCASSLNQGHYEQFFGPGTRLTVL.

This clonotype was seen repeatedly, ten times or more. The chain combines TRBV2 with TRBJ2-7; D is undetermined. Between the trimmed V and J ends, which lost 4 bases and 4 bases, there was a span of 8 bases. Per the germline V gene, CDR1 is SNHLY and CDR2 is FYNNEI. The CDR3 runs 12 residues. DNA for the CDR3: TGTGCCAGCAGTGTCGGCGCGTACGAGCAGTACTTC. Translation gives CASSVGAYEQYF.

The table lists this clonotype with many counts. This chain connects TRBV5-1 to TRBJ2-3; D is possibly TRBD2 (5 bases). V lost 0 bases, J lost 8 bases, and 13 bases lay in between. This CDR3 region has 14 residues. Germline V CDR1 and CDR2: SGHRS, YFSETQ. The DNA of the CDR3 is TGCGCCAGCAGCTTGGATCCCGGACTTGGTACGCAGTATTTT. Its protein product is CASSLDPGLGTQYF.

The V and J genes are TRBV28 and TRBJ2-3; 9 nucleotides align to TRBD1. The germline gives CDR1 MDHEN, CDR2 SYDVKM. This CDR3 is 14 amino acids long. The ends lost 5 bases at V and 5 bases at J; junction bases unmatched: 5. For the CDR3, the DNA is TGTGCCAGCAGTACCCCGGGACAGGGAGATACGCAGTATTTT. Its protein is CASSTPGQGDTQYF.

The V call is TRBV9, the J call TRBJ2-1, with 11 bases aligning to TRBD2. The CDR3 totals 18 residues. V was clipped by 4 bases and J by 4 bases; unmatched bases: 13. In germline, CDR1 is SGDLS, CDR2 YYNGEE. CDR3 sequence (DNA): TGTGCCAGCAGCATCTCCTCGACACTAGCGGGAGTGTACAATGAGCAGTTCTTC. Its translation is CASSISSTLAGVYNEQFF.

This clonotype was seen only a few times. The chain is built from TRBV7-2 and TRBJ2-5; 7 bases match TRBD2. There are 14 residues in the CDR3. Germline V lookup: CDR1 SGHTA, CDR2 FQGNSA. After removal of 7 bases from V and 5 bases from J, the junction contained 10 bases not matched to a gene. CDR3: CASNTRGVTETQYF. The CDR3 DNA is TGTGCCAGCAACACCCGGGGGGTTACGGAGACCCAGTACTTC.